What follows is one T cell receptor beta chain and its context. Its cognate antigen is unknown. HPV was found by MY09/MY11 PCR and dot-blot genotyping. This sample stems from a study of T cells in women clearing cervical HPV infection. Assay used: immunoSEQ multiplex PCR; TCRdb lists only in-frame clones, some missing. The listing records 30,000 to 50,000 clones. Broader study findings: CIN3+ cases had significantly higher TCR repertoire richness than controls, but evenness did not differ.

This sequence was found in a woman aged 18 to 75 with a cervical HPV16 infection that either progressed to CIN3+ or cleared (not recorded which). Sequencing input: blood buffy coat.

The CDR3 loop reads CSANGDRGTDGYGYTF. The CDR3 bases that were read are TGCAGTGCTAACGGGGACAGGGGGACGGATGGCTATGGC. This chain joins TRBV20-1 and TRBJ1-2; TRBD1 aligns across 11 bases. The CDR3 end is not reached by the read, which stops 3 residues before it; the germline J gene fills it in. V lost 4 bases, J lost 4 bases, and 11 bases stayed unmatched. The V gene's germline CDR1 is DFQATT and CDR2 SNEGSKA (reference sequence). This CDR3 comprises 16 residues.